This TCR beta chain was sequenced for a study of prognosis after radiotherapy for stage I lung cancer. Study at large: Radiotherapy was SBRT in 3 to 5 fractions with a biologically effective dose of at least 100 Gy. Study-level findings and limits: Stereotactic body radiation therapy was followed by a fall in unique TCR clone counts, with a median of roughly 9,300 versus 7,200. Tumor-specific status of the expanded TCR clones was not determined in the analysis.

Turning to this clonotype: Its cognate antigen is unknown.

CDR1 and CDR2 (germline): MNHNS, SASEGT. Trimming took 7 bases from V and 7 from J; bases not matched to a gene: 8. This CDR3 is built from 14 residues. Researchers used two-round multiplex PCR to amplify TCR beta CDR3 starting from genomic DNA. During first-round PCR, primers specific to each TRBV and TRBJ gene were used. TCRdb passed the multiplex PCR reads through MiXCR, listing each CDR3 protein once. The profile shows about 32,000 distinct CDR3 sequences, around 43% of them singletons. The sequence was collected from a donor aged 50 or older with non-small cell lung cancer. This chain joins TRBV6-1 and TRBJ1-5; 9 nucleotides line up with TRBD1. This sample comprised PBMCs, obtained before or after stereotactic body radiation therapy (not recorded which). CDR3 region: CASIQDRGSQPQHF. Here the CDR3 DNA reads TGTGCCAGCATTCAGGACAGGGGTAGCCAGCCCCAGCATTTT.